This T cell receptor beta chain was captured in a study of response to subunit inactivated influenza vaccine. TCRdb redid the calling of the RT-PCR reads with MiXCR, one entry per CDR3 protein. Seen here are a few hundred thousand distinct CDR3 sequences, approximately 7.7% observed once, and the top ten hold about an eighth. Points on this clonotype: Its antigen is as yet unknown.

General study findings and limits: T cells newly recruited by each seasonal influenza vaccination are few, the authors suggested.

The receptor was derived from a man in his fifties or sixties who received an inactivated influenza vaccine. The sample in question was PBMCs from blood, obtained less than 30 months after vaccination.

The CDR3 DNA sequence: TGTGCCAGCAGCTTAGGATTCGGACAGGGAAACACCATATATTTT. Its protein is CASSLGFGQGNTIYF. The chain joins TRBV7-2 to TRBJ1-3; D is possibly TRBD1 (6 bases). The CDR3 consists of 15 residues. V gave up 1 base and J gave up 4 bases, with 11 bases separating them. Per the germline V gene, CDR1 is SGHTA and CDR2 is FQGNSA. Variable domain in full (rest from reference TRBV7-2 and TRBJ1-3): GAGVSQSPSNKVTEKGKDVELRCDPISGHTALYWYRQSLGQGLEFLIYFQGNSAPDKSGLPSDRFSAERTGGSVSTLTIQRTQQEDSAVYLCASSLGFGQGNTIYFGEGSWLTVV.